The 25 T cell receptor beta chains in this list originate from one sample, sequenced in a study of shared clonotypes between healthy human individuals. Profiled with immunoSEQ multiplex PCR; TCRdb holds only in-frame clones, not every one. This sample yields about 1 million clones, of which about 70% are seen a single time; about 1.5% belongs to the top ten. Input material: memory CD4+ T cells sorted from blood. Subset indicated: CD45RA-negative fraction. The receptors stem from a man between 18 and 35 years old in good health.

This clone was detected a few times. The chain carries TRBV18 and TRBJ1-1; the match to TRBD1 covers 12 bases. Germline CDR1 and CDR2: KGHSH and LQKENI. Trimming removed 3 bases from V and 4 bases from J; junction bases left unmatched: 6. The CDR3 is made up of 16 amino acids. In DNA, the CDR3 is TGTGCCAGCTCACCGGGGACAGGGGGCTCGGTCACTGAAGCTTTCTTT. It is translated as CASSPGTGGSVTEAFF.

The chain uses TRBV9 and TRBJ2-1; no reliable D call. V lost 1 base and J 8 bases, leaving 19 bases between the germline ends. Germline assignment: CDR1 SGDLS and CDR2 YYNGEE. CDR3 size: 16 residues. This CDR3 reads CASSVTVVGSRDEQFF. Here the CDR3 DNA reads TGTGCCAGCAGCGTAACCGTAGTGGGTAGCCGGGATGAGCAGTTCTTC.

The chain recombines TRBV29-1 with TRBJ2-1, with 13 bases aligning to TRBD2. The V gene's germline CDR1 is SQVTM and CDR2 ANQGSEA. CDR3 size: 15 residues. V lost 6 bases and J lost 4; bases outside the gene matches: 6. DNA for the CDR3: TGCAGCGTCCCGGGACTAGCGGGGACTTACAATGAGCAGTTCTTC. As protein: CSVPGLAGTYNEQFF.

This rearrangement joins TRBV5-5 to TRBJ2-7, with 9 bases identical to TRBD1. After removal of 1 base from V and 1 base from J, the junction contained 18 bases not matched to a gene. The CDR3 consists of 20 residues. Germline V gives CDR1 SGHKS, CDR2 YYEKEE (reference sequence). Written as DNA, the CDR3 is TGTGCCAGCAGCTTGTTTTCGGGACAGGGTATGGGTGGCAGGTCCTACGAGCAGTACTTC. Translated: CASSLFSGQGMGGRSYEQYF.

This sequence joins TRBV30 and TRBJ1-6, with D perhaps TRBD1 (6 bases). There are 14 residues in the CDR3. Trimming took off 3 bases at V and 9 bases at J, with 15 bases between the two ends. The V gene's germline CDR1 is GTSNPN and CDR2 SVGIG (reference sequence). CDR3 in amino acids: CAWSLARGISPLHF. The CDR3 region has the DNA TGTGCCTGGAGCCTGGCCAGGGGAATTTCACCCCTCCACTTT.

This chain joins TRBV6-6 and TRBJ2-2, with TRBD2 matching over 9 bases. V lost 9 bases, J lost 0 bases, and 5 bases stayed unmatched. There are 15 residues in the CDR3. The germline gives CDR1 MNHNY, CDR2 SVGAGI (reference sequence). The CDR3 bases are TGTGCCAGTAGGACTAGCGACGCGAACACCGGGGAGCTGTTTTTT. Translation: CASRTSDANTGELFF.

This clone is labeled as medium-sized. The chain couples TRBV18 to TRBJ1-5; tentative D call: TRBD1 (6 bases). The CDR3 is 13 amino acids. Germline V gene data show CDR1 as KGHSH and CDR2 as LQKENI. V lost 8 bases and J lost 5, with 13 bases in between. CDR3 region: CASTGQQDQPQHF. The CDR3 DNA reads as TGTGCCAGCACTGGACAGCAGGATCAGCCCCAGCATTTT.

The gene calls are TRBV5-8 and TRBJ2-5; D is ambiguous. This CDR3 is 13 amino acids long. Germline loops: CDR1 SGHTS, CDR2 YDEGEE. Deletions cut 4 bases from V and 6 bases from J, with 13 bases between. CDR3 residues: CASSPLVLKTQYF. The CDR3 DNA sequence: TGTGCCAGCAGCCCCCTTGTTTTGAAGACCCAGTACTTC.

This clone has a single count. This rearrangement joins TRBV7-2 to TRBJ2-2, with TRBD1 matching 10 bases. J was trimmed by 4 bases and V by 5 bases; bases with no gene match: 7. This CDR3 spans 16 amino acids. Germline V gene sequence: CDR1 SGHTA, CDR2 FQGNSA. The CDR3 here is CASSPGWDRGTGELFF. CDR3 sequence (DNA): TGTGCCAGCAGCCCCGGTTGGGACAGGGGCACCGGGGAGCTGTTTTTT.

This chain connects TRBV7-6 to TRBJ2-2, with D perhaps TRBD2 (6 bases). The germline V and J ends were trimmed by 6 bases and 0 bases, with 14 bases remaining between them. This CDR3 contains 16 residues. Germline assignment: CDR1 SGHVS and CDR2 FNYEAQ. In DNA form, the CDR3 reads TGTGCCAGCAGTTTTAGCGGATCCGCGAACACCGGGGAGCTGTTTTTT. It encodes CASSFSGSANTGELFF. Full variable domain (missing parts from reference TRBV7-6 and TRBJ2-2): GAGVSQSPRYKVTKRGQDVALRCDPISGHVSLYWYRQALGQGPEFLTYFNYEAQQDKSGLPNDRFSAERPEGSISTLTIQRTEQRDSAMYRCASSFSGSANTGELFFGEGSRLTVL.

This clone showed up just once. The chain recombines TRBV19 with TRBJ2-2; 8 bases fit TRBD1. This CDR3 comprises 17 residues. CDR1 LNHDA and CDR2 SQIVND come from the germline V gene (reference sequence). With V trimmed by 6 bases and J by 4 bases, 13 bases remained unmatched. The CDR3 coding sequence is TGTGCCAGTAGAGCCCCGGGACAGGTCGCGTTCACCGGGGAGCTGTTTTTT. This encodes CASRAPGQVAFTGELFF.

The V call is TRBV5-6, the J call TRBJ2-3; 15 bases map to TRBD2. The CDR3 extends over 16 amino acids. V gave up 1 base and J gave up 14 bases; unmatched junction bases: 11. Germline assignment: CDR1 SGHDT and CDR2 YYEEEE. The CDR3 DNA reads as TGTGCCAGCAGCTTGTTGTTCTCTGGGACTAGCGGGAGGTCGTATTTT. Protein: CASSLLFSGTSGRSYF.

The chain combines TRBV19 with TRBJ1-1; D unclear. Germline CDR1 and CDR2: LNHDA and SQIVND (reference sequence). CDR3 length equals 13 residues. Trimming shortened V by 5 bases and J by 1 base, and 8 bases separated the two germline ends. In nucleotides, the CDR3 is TGTGCCAGTAGTTTGACGGGGAACACTGAAGCTTTCTTT. It is translated as CASSLTGNTEAFF. Combining the CDR3 with reference TRBV19 and TRBJ1-1 gives the whole variable domain DGGITQSPKYLFRKEGQNVTLSCEQNLNHDAMYWYRQDPGQGLRLIYYSQIVNDFQKGDIAEGYSVSREKKESFPLTVTSAQKNPTAFYLCASSLTGNTEAFFGQGTRLTVV.

V is TRBV2 and J is TRBJ1-1; D not resolved. The length of the CDR3 is 12 residues. Trimming pared 5 bases from V and 1 base from J, leaving 5 bases between. Germline V lookup: CDR1 SNHLY, CDR2 FYNNEI. The CDR3 loop reads CASSLGNTEAFF. The CDR3 bases are TGTGCCAGCAGTCTTGGGAACACTGAAGCTTTCTTT.

This chain links TRBV11-2 with TRBJ2-7; TRBD2 agrees at 9 bases. Trimming took 4 bases from V and 6 from J; bases not matched to a gene: 7. The CDR3 spans 14 residues. Germline lookup yields CDR1 SGHAT and CDR2 FQNNGV. CDR3 nucleotides: TGTGCCAGCAGCTCCCTGGGACTAGCAGGCGAGCAGTACTTC. This translates into CASSSLGLAGEQYF. The variable domain in full, with the rest retrieved from reference TRBV11-2 and TRBJ2-7, is EAGVAQSPRYKIIEKRQSVAFWCNPISGHATLYWYQQILGQGPKLLIQFQNNGVVDDSQLPKDRFSAERLKGVDSTLKIQPAKLEDSAVYLCASSSLGLAGEQYFGPGTRLTVT.

This chain links TRBV18 with TRBJ2-3; D gene uncertain. V lost 2 bases and J lost 1, with 7 bases in between. The CDR3 is made up of 14 amino acids. Germline loops: CDR1 KGHSH, CDR2 LQKENI. CDR3: CASSPTFGTDTQYF. The CDR3 nucleotides are TGTGCCAGCTCACCAACTTTTGGCACAGATACGCAGTATTTT.

The V and J genes are TRBV5-4 and TRBJ2-7, with a tentative D call TRBD2 (5 bases). Trimming removed 6 bases at V and 5 bases at J, with 18 bases between. The CDR3 is made up of 14 amino acids. CDR1 is SGHNT, CDR2 YYREEE, per germline (reference sequence). CDR3 in DNA: TGTGCCAGCAAAATCGACGAATCCGGGAACGAGCAGTACTTC. This gives the protein CASKIDESGNEQYF.

This chain connects TRBV7-8 to TRBJ2-1; TRBD2 aligns across 14 bases. This CDR3 region has 16 residues. The V and J ends lost 0 bases and 10 bases, in that order; junction bases with no gene match: 5. Per germline, CDR1 SGHVS and CDR2 FQNEAQ. As DNA, the CDR3 is TGTGCCAGCAGCTTAGCGGGACTAGCGGGAGTCGGGGAGCAGTTCTTC. Amino acids: CASSLAGLAGVGEQFF. Variable domain in full (rest from reference TRBV7-8 and TRBJ2-1): GAGVSQSPRYKVAKRGQDVALRCDPISGHVSLFWYQQALGQGPEFLTYFQNEAQLDKSGLPSDRFFAERPEGSVSTLKIQRTQQEDSAVYLCASSLAGLAGVGEQFFGPGTRLTVL.

The rearrangement joins TRBV11-2 to TRBJ1-6, with 7 bases that match TRBD1. The CDR3 extends over 15 amino acids. After removal of 5 bases from V and 2 bases from J, the junction contained 3 bases not matched to a gene. Germline assignment: CDR1 SGHAT and CDR2 FQNNGV. Written as DNA, the CDR3 is TGTGCCAGCAGCCGAGGGGGCGCCTATAATTCACCCCTCCACTTT. Translating it yields CASSRGGAYNSPLHF.

This chain links TRBV19 with TRBJ1-2; D not resolved. The CDR3 runs 14 residues. With 6 bases removed from V and 8 bases from J, the gap between germline ends came to 19 bases. Germline values: CDR1 LNHDA, CDR2 SQIVND (reference sequence). CDR3 sequence: CASSRAPPRQGYTF. Here the CDR3 DNA reads TGTGCCAGTAGCCGGGCGCCACCCCGCCAGGGCTACACCTTC.

In regard to this clone: A far bigger clonotype differs at one base, so this is likely a read error. The same CDR3 arises from other DNA sequences in this sample as well. CDR3 bases: TGCGCCAGCAGCCGGGACGGGAACACCGGGGAGCTGTTTTTT. Protein product: CASSRDGNTGELFF. The chain links TRBV5-1 to TRBJ2-2; either TRBD1 or TRBD2 may fit D (5 bases each). Trimming left V 4 bases short and J 1 base short, with 8 bases between. CDR3 length: 14 amino acids. The germline gives CDR1 SGHRS, CDR2 YFSETQ.

The rearrangement uses TRBV13 and TRBJ2-3; no clear D gene. The CDR3 has 14 residues. Trimming left V 1 base short and J 4 bases short, with 9 bases between. The V gene's germline CDR1 is PRHDT and CDR2 FYEKMQ (reference sequence). Written as DNA, the CDR3 is TGTGCCAGCAGCTTAGAACAGTTGCCAGATACGCAGTATTTT. As protein: CASSLEQLPDTQYF.

This rearrangement joins TRBV6-1 to TRBJ2-6, with TRBD1 matching 9 bases. Losses at the gene ends were 4 bases for V and 2 bases for J; bases not matched to a gene: 6. Germline CDR1 MNHNS, CDR2 SASEGT. There are 17 residues in the CDR3. CDR3 in DNA: TGTGCCAGCAGTGGAGGGACAGGGAGGACTGGGGCCAACGTCCTGACTTTC. Protein product: CASSGGTGRTGANVLTF.

Notes on this clone: An end of the junction does not agree with germline; a read error may underlie this. V gene TRBV7-9 combines with J gene TRBJ2-7; 7 nucleotides agree with TRBD1. The length of the CDR3 is 15 residues. Germline CDR1 and CDR2: SEHNR and FQNEAQ (reference sequence). The CDR3 loop is CASSLDRDRAYERYF. DNA of the CDR3: TGTGCCAGCAGCTTGGACCGGGACAGAGCCTACGAGCGGTACTTC. Together with reference TRBV7-9 and TRBJ2-7, the CDR3 gives the full variable domain: DTGVSQNPRHKITKRGQNVTFRCDPISEHNRLYWYRQTLGQGPEFLTYFQNEAQLEKSRLLSDRFSAERPKGSFSTLEIQRTEQGDSAMYLCASSLDRDRAYERYFGPGTRLTVT.

The genes are TRBV5-1 and TRBJ2-2; the D gene is possibly TRBD1 (6 bases). The CDR3 extends over 17 amino acids. Germline V gives CDR1 SGHRS, CDR2 YFSETQ. The V end was cut by 0 bases, the J end by 2 bases, with 14 bases between. The CDR3 reads CASSLGRGQKNTGELFF. DNA for the CDR3: TGCGCCAGCAGCTTGGGCCGAGGACAGAAAAACACCGGGGAGCTGTTTTTT.